This T cell receptor beta chain was sequenced for a study of blood T cells in healthy people across ages. Study-wide results and caveats: With naive T cell percentage, TCR beta diversity showed a strong correlation. Expanded clonotype shifts may have been confounded, as the donors had an unknown CMV status.

V gave up 5 bases and J gave up 7 bases; unmatched junction bases: 7. The CDR3 has 12 residues. Germline CDR1 DFQATT, CDR2 SNEGSKA (reference sequence). Comments on this clonotype: Its antigen is unknown.

A second PCR, run for about 6 to 12 cycles, used a sample-barcoded 5' primer plus a J-beta primer mix. From the 5' RACE reads, TCRdb called clonotypes with MiXCR, one entry per CDR3 protein. The top ten hold roughly 17% of the sample, which has around 870,000 distinct CDR3 sequences, 25% to 35% seen once. The V and J genes are TRBV20-1 and TRBJ2-7; 8 nucleotides match TRBD1. What was sequenced was blood. This receptor was obtained from a woman aged 80 or over in good health. The CDR3 reads CSAQTGVGEQYF. CDR3 sequence (DNA): TGCAGTGCTCAGACAGGGGTGGGGGAGCAGTACTTC.